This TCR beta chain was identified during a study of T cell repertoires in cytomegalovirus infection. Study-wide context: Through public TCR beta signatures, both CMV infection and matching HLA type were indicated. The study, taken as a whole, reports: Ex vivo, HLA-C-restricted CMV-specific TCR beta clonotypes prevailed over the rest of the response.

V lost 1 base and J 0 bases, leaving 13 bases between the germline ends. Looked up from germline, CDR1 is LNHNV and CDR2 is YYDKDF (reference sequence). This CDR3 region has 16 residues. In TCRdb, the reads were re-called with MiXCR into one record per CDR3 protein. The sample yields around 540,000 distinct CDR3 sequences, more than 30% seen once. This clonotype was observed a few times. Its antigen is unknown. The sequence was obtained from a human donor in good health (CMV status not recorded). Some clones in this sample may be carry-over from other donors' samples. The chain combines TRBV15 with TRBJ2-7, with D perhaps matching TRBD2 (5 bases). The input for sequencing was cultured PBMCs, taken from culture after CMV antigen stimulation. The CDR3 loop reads CATSRAQRLSSYEQYF. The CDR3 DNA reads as TGTGCCACCAGCAGAGCCCAGCGGTTAAGCTCCTACGAGCAGTACTTC.